Detailed here is one T cell receptor beta chain. Its antigen target is currently unknown. Within one base of it there is no much larger clone, and no base qualities were kept. This record comes from a study of blood T cell repertoires in COVID-19 (dated by TCRdb to between 2020 and 2021). Concerning the study at large: Collaborator samples came from the United States, Italy and Spain and covered acute and convalescent phases of COVID-19. Deeply sampled blood TCRbeta repertoires from subjects exposed to, actively infected with, or recovered from COVID-19 were included in the dataset. The samples were drawn from the first 160 participants of the ongoing ImmuneRACE study and from 950 to 1,500 subjects provided by 6 global collaborators. A de-identified subject ID, COVID-19 status, age in years and sex were almost always included in the sample metadata. The prospective study material was composed of cDNA or gDNA derived from T cells, B-cell-depleted T cells, or PBMCs. The repertoires were released in a freely available public database meant as a resource for research on the immune response to SARS-CoV-2. Where HLA class I and class II types were available, the types were taken from metadata supplied by the sample provider, not from assay-based typing.

Broad study findings and their caveats: The quantity of clinical and demographic metadata differed by source and by participant and was supplied without curation.

Taken from the germline V gene, the CDR1 and CDR2 loops are SGHVS and FQNEAQ. V loses 1 base at its end and J loses 0 bases; junction bases beyond the gene matches: 1. From cysteine to phenylalanine, the CDR3 is 15 amino acids long. The entry retains the CDR3 DNA only, 45 bases that are in frame from base 1. TCRbeta CDR3 regions were amplified from genomic DNA using the immunoSEQ Assay, a bias-controlled multiplex PCR. On the study's bioinformatics: Nucleated cell counts per sample were estimated from amplification of reference gene primers within the assay. To quantify the absolute abundance of each unique TCRbeta CDR3 rearrangement, sequence reads were collapsed and filtered. For each sample, productive Simpson clonality was calculated as the square root of Simpson's diversity index over productive rearrangements. The source is immuneACCESS, and TCRdb retained only in-frame sequences with V and J called. Part of the clones is not carried over; for the studies checked, unresolved V genes explain less than half of this, and the remainder is unexplained. The D gene and trimming were derived from the DNA, and the V and J assignments and clone size from that table. The sample profile shows around 190,000 clones; approximately 84% of them were found once. The ten most abundant clones make up more than 2.5% of the sample.

In the prospective study, participants were about 18 to 95 years old, resided in under 30 geographic areas of the United States, and were enrolled through a virtual design. Cohort assignment in the prospective study relied on participant-reported clinical history from a screening survey and a study questionnaire. ImmuneRACE Cohort 3 recovered participants were defined by two consecutive negative NP/OP PCR tests, healthcare professional clearance, or symptom resolution. Each participant in the prospective study had whole blood, serum and a nasopharyngeal or oropharyngeal swab collected by mobile phlebotomists. Additional blood draws and questionnaires over an approximately 2-month period could optionally be provided by prospective study participants. Blood samples from the prospective study were shipped frozen or at room temperature prior to DNA extraction.

Rearrangement joined TRBV7-8 to TRBJ2-3; TRBD2 agrees with 7 junctional bases. The receptor was derived from a woman aged 25 to 39 who had recovered from COVID-19. The sample taken for sequencing was PBMCs or T cells enriched from blood (not recorded which). The nucleotide sequence is TGTGCCAGCAGCTTAGACGGGGGGAGCACAGATACGCAGTATTTT. Its coded protein is CASSLDGGSTDTQYF.